A single sample gave rise to the 13 T cell receptor beta chains below, sequenced in a study of T cells in Graves' hyperthyroidism and ophthalmopathy. RNA transcripts provided the source from which TCR beta CDR3 regions were amplified. HTBI primers were employed in a first-round RT-PCR of the TCR CDR3. Each CDR3 protein gets one entry after TCRdb re-called the multiplex PCR reads with MiXCR. The data contain more than 300,000 distinct CDR3 sequences, about a fifth of them singletons. Sequenced: blood. All receptors derive from a young man with Graves' ophthalmopathy.

The chain recombines TRBV7-9 with TRBJ1-6; D remains ambiguous. V shed 5 bases and J shed 7 bases, with 15 bases lying between them. CDR1 and CDR2 from the germline V gene are SEHNR and FQNEAQ (reference sequence). This CDR3 has 15 residues. The CDR3 protein is CASSPRLIGNSPLHF. CDR3 sequence (DNA): TGTGCCAGCAGCCCCAGACTGATAGGGAATTCACCCCTCCACTTT.

V usage is TRBV14 and J usage is TRBJ1-2; D may be TRBD1 (5 bases). The CDR3 is 15 residues long. From germline, CDR1 is SGHDN and CDR2 FVKESK. The V and J ends lost 4 bases and 4 bases respectively, with 16 bases between them. CDR3 amino acids: CASSLPGVGTYGYTF. In DNA form, the CDR3 reads TGTGCCAGCAGCCTTCCTGGGGTAGGGACCTATGGCTACACCTTC.

CDR3 bases: TGCAGTGCTGGGGGGACAGCGAACACTGAAGCTTTCTTT. Residues: CSAGGTANTEAFF. The rearrangement links TRBV20-1 to TRBJ1-1, with TRBD1 matching over 7 bases. CDR1 DFQATT and CDR2 SNEGSKA come from the germline V gene (reference sequence). The length of the CDR3 is 13 residues. Losses at the gene ends were 5 bases for V and 1 base for J; bases not matched to a gene: 4.

This clonotype was seen at least ten times. CDR3 nucleotides: TGCGCCAGCAGCTTGGAACGGCAGGGCGGAAATTCACCCCTCCACTTT. Translation gives CASSLERQGGNSPLHF. The rearrangement links TRBV5-1 to TRBJ1-6; D is possibly TRBD1 (5 bases). V was pared by 0 bases and J by 7 bases, with 14 bases between. The CDR3 loop spans 16 amino acids. CDR1 SGHRS and CDR2 YFSETQ come from the germline V gene.

This chain links TRBV5-6 with TRBJ2-3; 8 nucleotides match TRBD1. CDR1 is SGHDT and CDR2 is YYEEEE in the germline V gene. J was trimmed by 0 bases and V by 3 bases; bases with no gene match: 15. The CDR3 is 19 residues long. CDR3 loop: CASSWRTGRTRISTDTQYF. For the CDR3, the DNA is TGTGCCAGCAGCTGGAGGACAGGGCGGACTCGGATAAGCACAGATACGCAGTATTTT.

In its sample, this clonotype was seen a few times. The chain is built from TRBV5-1 and TRBJ2-1; a weak D match, TRBD2 (5 bases). CDR1 SGHRS and CDR2 YFSETQ come from the germline V gene. The CDR3 length is 14 residues. V lost 5 bases and J lost 3, with 12 bases in between. The CDR3 loop reads CASRKNGVYNEQFF. CDR3 DNA sequence: TGCGCCAGCAGAAAGAACGGGGTCTACAATGAGCAGTTCTTC.

This chain uses TRBV9 with TRBJ1-6; no clear D. The length of the CDR3 is 15 residues. Germline CDR1 reads SGDLS; CDR2 reads YYNGEE. Trimming shortened V by 3 bases and J by 8 bases, and 15 bases separated the two germline ends. CDR3 sequence: CASSARGVSDSPLHF. The CDR3 coding sequence is TGTGCCAGCAGCGCCCGCGGGGTCTCAGATTCACCCCTCCACTTT.

This clonotype was seen more than once but under ten times. The rearrangement links TRBV9 to TRBJ1-6, with 7 positions matching TRBD1. The CDR3 has 15 amino acids. The germline CDR1 and CDR2 sequences are SGDLS and YYNGEE. Trimming at V came to 1 base and at J to 8 bases, leaving 6 bases not matched to a gene. The DNA for the CDR3 is TGTGCCAGCAGCGTAACAGGGGAGCAATATTCACCCCTCCACTTT. Its protein product is CASSVTGEQYSPLHF.

This sequence joins TRBV9 and TRBJ1-6; perhaps TRBD1 as D (6 bases). V was cut by 4 bases and J by 6 bases, with 14 bases left in between. The CDR3 runs 15 residues. Germline-derived CDR1 and CDR2 are SGDLS and YYNGEE. The CDR3 here is CASSQAGERNSPLHF. In DNA, the CDR3 is TGTGCCAGCAGCCAGGCAGGGGAGCGTAATTCACCCCTCCACTTT.

This chain joins TRBV20-1 and TRBJ1-3, with a possible D match to TRBD1 (6 bases). The germline CDR1 and CDR2 sequences are DFQATT and SNEGSKA (reference sequence). Trimming took off 5 bases at V and 0 bases at J, with 14 bases between the two ends. This CDR3 has 15 amino acids. CDR3 DNA: TGCAGTGCTCCCCCGGACAGTGGCTCTGGAAACACCATATATTTT. Amino acid sequence: CSAPPDSGSGNTIYF.

This clonotype was recorded many times. The chain joins TRBV2 to TRBJ2-1; 11 bases agree with TRBD1. CDR1 is SNHLY and CDR2 is FYNNEI in the germline V gene. The junction had 4 bases not matched to a gene; V was cut back by 4 bases and J by 5 bases. This CDR3 is built from 15 residues. The CDR3: CASSGGDRGDNEQFF. CDR3 nucleotide sequence: TGTGCCAGCAGTGGGGGGGACAGGGGGGACAATGAGCAGTTCTTC. Looking up the rest from reference TRBV2 and TRBJ2-1 gives the full variable domain: EPEVTQTPSHQVTQMGQEVILRCVPISNHLYFYWYRQILGQKVEFLVSFYNNEISEKSEIFDDQFSVERPDGSNFTLKIRSTKLEDSAMYFCASSGGDRGDNEQFFGPGTRLTVL.

Many counts were recorded for this clonotype. The V gene is TRBV2, the J gene TRBJ1-4; D ambiguous. The CDR3 spans 15 residues. Trimming took 1 base from V and 5 from J, leaving 11 bases between them. Per germline, CDR1 SNHLY and CDR2 FYNNEI. The CDR3 DNA sequence: TGTGCCAGCAGTGAAGATAGATTAGCAAATGAAAAACTGTTTTTT. Protein product: CASSEDRLANEKLFF.

The chain recombines TRBV13 with TRBJ1-5; no clear D. V was trimmed by 5 bases and J by 7 bases, leaving 21 bases between them. The CDR3 is 16 residues long. Germline V gene sequence: CDR1 PRHDT, CDR2 FYEKMQ (reference sequence). As DNA, the CDR3 is TGTGCCAGCAGCCGGGGTGGAGGGTCGGTGGCCCAGCCCCAGCATTTT. This encodes CASSRGGGSVAQPQHF.